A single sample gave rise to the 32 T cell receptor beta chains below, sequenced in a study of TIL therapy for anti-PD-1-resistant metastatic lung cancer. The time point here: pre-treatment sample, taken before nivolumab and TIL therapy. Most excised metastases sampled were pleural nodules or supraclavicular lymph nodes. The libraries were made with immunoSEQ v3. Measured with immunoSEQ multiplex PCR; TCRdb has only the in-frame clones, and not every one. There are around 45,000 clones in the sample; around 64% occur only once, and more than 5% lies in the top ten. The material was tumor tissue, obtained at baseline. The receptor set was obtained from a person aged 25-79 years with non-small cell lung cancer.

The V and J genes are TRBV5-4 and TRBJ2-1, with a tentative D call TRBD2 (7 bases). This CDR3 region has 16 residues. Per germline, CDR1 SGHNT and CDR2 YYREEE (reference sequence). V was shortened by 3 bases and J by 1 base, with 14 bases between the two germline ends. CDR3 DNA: TGTGCCAGCAGCTGGGGAGGGGGAAATTCCTACAATGAGCAGTTCTTC. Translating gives CASSWGGGNSYNEQFF. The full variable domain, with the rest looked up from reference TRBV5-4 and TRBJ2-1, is ETGVTQSPTHLIKTRGQQVTLRCSSQSGHNTVSWYQQALGQGPQFIFQYYREEENGRGNFPPRFSGLQFPNYSSELNVNALELDDSALYLCASSWGGGNSYNEQFFGPGTRLTVL.

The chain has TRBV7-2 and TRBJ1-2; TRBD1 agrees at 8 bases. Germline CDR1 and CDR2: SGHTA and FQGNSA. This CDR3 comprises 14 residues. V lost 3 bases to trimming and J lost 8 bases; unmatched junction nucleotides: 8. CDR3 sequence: CASSFRQGSSGYTF. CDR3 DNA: TGTGCCAGCAGCTTCCGACAGGGGTCCTCGGGCTACACCTTC.

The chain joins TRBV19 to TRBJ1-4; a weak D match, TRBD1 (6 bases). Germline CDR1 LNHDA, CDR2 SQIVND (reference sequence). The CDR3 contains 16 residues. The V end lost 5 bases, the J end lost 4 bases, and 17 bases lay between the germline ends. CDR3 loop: CASSSYDRPNNEKLFF. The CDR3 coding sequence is TGTGCCAGTAGTTCATATGACAGGCCGAATAATGAAAAACTGTTTTTT.

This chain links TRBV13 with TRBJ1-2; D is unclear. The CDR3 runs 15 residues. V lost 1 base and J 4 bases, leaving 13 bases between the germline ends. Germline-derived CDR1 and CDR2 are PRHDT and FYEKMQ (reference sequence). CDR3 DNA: TGTGCCAGCAGCTTAGCTGGGAGGGCCGCCTATGGCTACACCTTC. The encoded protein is CASSLAGRAAYGYTF.

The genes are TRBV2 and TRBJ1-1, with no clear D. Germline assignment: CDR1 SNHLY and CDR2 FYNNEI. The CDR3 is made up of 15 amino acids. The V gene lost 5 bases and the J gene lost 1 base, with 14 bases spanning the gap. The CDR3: CASSPWGGTNTEAFF. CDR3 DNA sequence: TGTGCCAGCAGTCCCTGGGGTGGAACGAACACTGAAGCTTTCTTT.

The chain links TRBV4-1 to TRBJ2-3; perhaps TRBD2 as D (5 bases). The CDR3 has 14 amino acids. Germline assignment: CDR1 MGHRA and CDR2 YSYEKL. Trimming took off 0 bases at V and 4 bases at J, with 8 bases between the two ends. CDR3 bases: TGCGCCAGCAGCCAAGAAACGAGGGCAGATACGCAGTATTTT. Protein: CASSQETRADTQYF.

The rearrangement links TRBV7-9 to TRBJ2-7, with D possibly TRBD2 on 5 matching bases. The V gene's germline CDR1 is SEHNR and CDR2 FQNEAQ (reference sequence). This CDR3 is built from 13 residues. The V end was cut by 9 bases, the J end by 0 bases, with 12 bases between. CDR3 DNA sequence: TGTGCCAGTGAGGGAGACAACTCCTACGAGCAGTACTTC. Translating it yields CASEGDNSYEQYF.

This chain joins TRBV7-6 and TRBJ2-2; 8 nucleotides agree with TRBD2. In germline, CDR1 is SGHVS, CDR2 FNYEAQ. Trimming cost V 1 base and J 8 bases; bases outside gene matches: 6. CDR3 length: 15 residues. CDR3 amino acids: CASSLGTSGAGELFF. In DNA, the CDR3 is TGTGCCAGCAGCTTAGGCACTAGCGGTGCGGGGGAGCTGTTTTTT.

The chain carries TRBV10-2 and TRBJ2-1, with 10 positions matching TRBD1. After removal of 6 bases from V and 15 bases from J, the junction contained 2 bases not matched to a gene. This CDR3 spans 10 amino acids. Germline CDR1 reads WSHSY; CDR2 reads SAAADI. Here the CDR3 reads CASSGDRGFF. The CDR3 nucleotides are TGCGCCAGCAGCGGGGACAGGGGGTTCTTC.

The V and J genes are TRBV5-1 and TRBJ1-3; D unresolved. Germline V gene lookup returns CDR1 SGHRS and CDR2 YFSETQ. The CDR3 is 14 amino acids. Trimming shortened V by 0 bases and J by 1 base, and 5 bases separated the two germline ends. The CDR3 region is CASSLGESGNTIYF. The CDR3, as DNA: TGCGCCAGCAGCTTGGGTGAATCTGGAAACACCATATATTTT. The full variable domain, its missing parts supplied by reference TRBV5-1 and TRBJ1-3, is KAGVTQTPRYLIKTRGQQVTLSCSPISGHRSVSWYQQTPGQGLQFLFEYFSETQRNKGNFPGRFSGRQFSNSRSEMNVSTLELGDSALYLCASSLGESGNTIYFGEGSWLTVV.

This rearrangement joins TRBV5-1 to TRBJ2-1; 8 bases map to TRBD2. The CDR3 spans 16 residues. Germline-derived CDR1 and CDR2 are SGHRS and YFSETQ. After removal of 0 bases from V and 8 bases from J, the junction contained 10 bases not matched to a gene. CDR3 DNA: TGCGCCAGCAGCTTGGGACTAGCGTCCGTCCAACATGAGCAGTTCTTC. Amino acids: CASSLGLASVQHEQFF.

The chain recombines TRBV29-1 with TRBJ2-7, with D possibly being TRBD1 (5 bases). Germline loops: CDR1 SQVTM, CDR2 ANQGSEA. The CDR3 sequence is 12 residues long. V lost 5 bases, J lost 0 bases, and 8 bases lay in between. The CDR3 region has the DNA TGCAGCGTTAGACAGAGCTCCTACGAGCAGTACTTC. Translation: CSVRQSSYEQYF.

The CDR3 DNA is TGTGCCAGCAGCCAAGACGATATGTGGGGCGACCCAGATCCTAGCACAGATACGCAGTATTTT. It yields the protein CASSQDDMWGDPDPSTDTQYF. The rearrangement joins TRBV14 to TRBJ2-3; weak D call: TRBD1 (5 bases). Trimming left V 0 bases short and J 0 bases short, with 25 bases between. CDR3 size: 21 residues. Germline V gene lookup returns CDR1 SGHDN and CDR2 FVKESK. The full variable domain, rest sourced from reference TRBV14 and TRBJ2-3, is EAGVTQFPSHSVIEKGQTVTLRCDPISGHDNLYWYRRVMGKEIKFLLHFVKESKQDESGMPNNRFLAERTGGTYSTLKVQPAELEDSGVYFCASSQDDMWGDPDPSTDTQYFGPGTRLTVL.

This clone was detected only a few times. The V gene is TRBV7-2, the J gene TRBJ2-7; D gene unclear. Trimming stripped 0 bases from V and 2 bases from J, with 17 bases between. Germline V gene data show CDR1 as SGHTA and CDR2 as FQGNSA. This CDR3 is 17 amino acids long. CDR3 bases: TGTGCCAGCAGCTTAGCTGACCTAGGTGTGGGCGCCTACGAGCAGTACTTC. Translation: CASSLADLGVGAYEQYF.

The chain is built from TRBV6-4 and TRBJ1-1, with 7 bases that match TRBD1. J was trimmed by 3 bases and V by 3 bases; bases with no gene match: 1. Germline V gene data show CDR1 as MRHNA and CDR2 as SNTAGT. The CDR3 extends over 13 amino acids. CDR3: CASSETGYTEAFF. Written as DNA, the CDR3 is TGTGCCAGCAGTGAGACAGGGTACACTGAAGCTTTCTTT.

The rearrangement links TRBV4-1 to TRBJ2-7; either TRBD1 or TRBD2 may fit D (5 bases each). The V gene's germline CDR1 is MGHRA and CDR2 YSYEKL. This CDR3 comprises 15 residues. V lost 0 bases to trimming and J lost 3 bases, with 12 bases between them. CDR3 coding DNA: TGCGCCAGCAGCCAAGATCATCCAGGGAGCTACGAGCAGTACTTC. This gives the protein CASSQDHPGSYEQYF.

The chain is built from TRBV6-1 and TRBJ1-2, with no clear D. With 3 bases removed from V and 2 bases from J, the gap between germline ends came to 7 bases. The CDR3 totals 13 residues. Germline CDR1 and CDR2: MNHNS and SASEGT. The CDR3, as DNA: TGTGCCAGCAGTGAGACCCTAAACTATGGCTACACCTTC. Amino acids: CASSETLNYGYTF.

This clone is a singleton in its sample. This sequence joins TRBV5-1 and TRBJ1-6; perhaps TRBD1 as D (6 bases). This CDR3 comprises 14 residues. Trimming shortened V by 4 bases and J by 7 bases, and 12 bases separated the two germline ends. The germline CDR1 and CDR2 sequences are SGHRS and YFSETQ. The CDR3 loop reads CASSNLQGNSPLHF. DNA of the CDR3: TGCGCCAGCAGCAACCTACAGGGAAATTCACCCCTCCACTTT.

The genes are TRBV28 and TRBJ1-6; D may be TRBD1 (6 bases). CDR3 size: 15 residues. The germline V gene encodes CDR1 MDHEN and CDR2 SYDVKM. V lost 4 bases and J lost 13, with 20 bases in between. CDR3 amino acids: CASSSKRILQGPLHF. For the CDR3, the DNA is TGTGCCAGCAGTTCGAAACGGATTCTACAGGGCCCCCTCCACTTT.

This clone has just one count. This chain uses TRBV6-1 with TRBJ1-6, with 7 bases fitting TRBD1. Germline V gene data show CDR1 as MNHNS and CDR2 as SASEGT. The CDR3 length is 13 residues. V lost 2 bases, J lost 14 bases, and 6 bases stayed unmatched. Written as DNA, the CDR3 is TGTGCCAGCAGTGAAACAGGGGTTTATACCCTCCACTTT. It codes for CASSETGVYTLHF.

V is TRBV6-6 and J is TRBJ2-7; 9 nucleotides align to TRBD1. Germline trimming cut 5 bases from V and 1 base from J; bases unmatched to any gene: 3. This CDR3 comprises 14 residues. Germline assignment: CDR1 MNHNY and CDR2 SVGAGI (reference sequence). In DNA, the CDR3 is TGTGCCAGCAGTCAGGGACAGGGTTCCTACGAGCAGTACTTC. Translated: CASSQGQGSYEQYF.

CDR3 sequence reads: CASSLLTGDSGNTIYF. In nucleotides, the CDR3 is TGTGCCAGCTCACTTCTAACAGGGGATTCTGGAAACACCATATATTTT. The rearrangement uses TRBV18 and TRBJ1-3, with 7 bases that match TRBD1. The J segment lost 1 base and the V segment lost 4 bases, leaving 7 bases of the junction unmatched. Germline lookup yields CDR1 KGHSH and CDR2 LQKENI. The CDR3 contains 16 residues.

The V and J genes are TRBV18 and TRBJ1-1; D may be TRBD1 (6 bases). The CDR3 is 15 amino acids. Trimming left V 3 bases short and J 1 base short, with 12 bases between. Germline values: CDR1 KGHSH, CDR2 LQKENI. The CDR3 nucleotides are TGTGCCAGCTCACCCACGGGGGCAACGAACACTGAAGCTTTCTTT. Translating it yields CASSPTGATNTEAFF.

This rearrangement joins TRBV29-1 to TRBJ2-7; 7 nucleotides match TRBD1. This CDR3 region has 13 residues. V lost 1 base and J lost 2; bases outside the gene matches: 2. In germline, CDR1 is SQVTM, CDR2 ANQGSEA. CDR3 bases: TGCAGCGTTGAAGCACAGGGGACCTACGAGCAGTACTTC. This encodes CSVEAQGTYEQYF.

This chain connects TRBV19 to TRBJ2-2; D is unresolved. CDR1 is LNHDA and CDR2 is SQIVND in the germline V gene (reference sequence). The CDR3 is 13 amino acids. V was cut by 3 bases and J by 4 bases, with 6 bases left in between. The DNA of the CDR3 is TGTGCCAGTAGTATTTCACGCACCGGGGAGCTGTTTTTT. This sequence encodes CASSISRTGELFF.

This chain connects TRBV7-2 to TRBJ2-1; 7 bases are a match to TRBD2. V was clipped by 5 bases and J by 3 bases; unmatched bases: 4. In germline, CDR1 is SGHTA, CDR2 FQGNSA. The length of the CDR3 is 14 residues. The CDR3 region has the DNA TGTGCCAGCAGCGCAACTAGCGTCTACAATGAGCAGTTCTTC. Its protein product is CASSATSVYNEQFF.

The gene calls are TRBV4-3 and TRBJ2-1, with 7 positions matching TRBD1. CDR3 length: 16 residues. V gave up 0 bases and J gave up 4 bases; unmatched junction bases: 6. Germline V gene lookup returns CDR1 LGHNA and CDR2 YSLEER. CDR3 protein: CASSQDPGQFYNEQFF. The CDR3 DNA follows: TGCGCCAGCAGCCAAGATCCGGGACAGTTTTACAATGAGCAGTTCTTC.

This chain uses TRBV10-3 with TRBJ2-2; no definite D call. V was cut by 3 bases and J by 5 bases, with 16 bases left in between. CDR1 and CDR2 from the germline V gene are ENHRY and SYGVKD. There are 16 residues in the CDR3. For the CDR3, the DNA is TGTGCCATCAGTGACGCTGGAGTGGGCGAGACCGGGGAGCTGTTTTTT. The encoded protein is CAISDAGVGETGELFF.

For the CDR3, the DNA is TGTGCCACTACGGGACTTCACAATGAGCAGTTCTTC. It codes for CATTGLHNEQFF. The rearrangement uses TRBV28 and TRBJ2-1, with D perhaps matching TRBD2 (6 bases). This CDR3 contains 12 residues. In germline, CDR1 is MDHEN, CDR2 SYDVKM. Deletions cut 10 bases from V and 5 bases from J, with 12 bases between.

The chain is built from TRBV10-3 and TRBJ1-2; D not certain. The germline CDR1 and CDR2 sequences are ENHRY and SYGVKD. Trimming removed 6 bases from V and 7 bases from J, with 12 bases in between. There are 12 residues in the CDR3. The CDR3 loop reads CAIRGMAAGYTF. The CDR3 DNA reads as TGTGCCATCAGGGGGATGGCAGCTGGCTACACCTTC.

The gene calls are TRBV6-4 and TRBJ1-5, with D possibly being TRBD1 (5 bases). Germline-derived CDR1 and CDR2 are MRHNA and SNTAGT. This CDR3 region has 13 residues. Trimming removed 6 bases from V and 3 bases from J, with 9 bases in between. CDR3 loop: CASSRDLNQPQHF. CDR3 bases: TGTGCCAGCAGCCGGGACCTCAATCAGCCCCAGCATTTT.

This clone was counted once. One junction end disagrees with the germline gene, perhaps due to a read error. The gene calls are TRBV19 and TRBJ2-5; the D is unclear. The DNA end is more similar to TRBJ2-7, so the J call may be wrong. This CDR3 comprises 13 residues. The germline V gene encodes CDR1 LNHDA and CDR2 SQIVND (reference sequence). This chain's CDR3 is CASSIDSHYEQYF. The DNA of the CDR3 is TGTGCCAGTAGCATAGATTCCCACTACGAGCAGTACTTC.